A selection of T cell receptor beta chains follows, all from one sample in a study of blood T cells in healthy people across ages. TCRdb ran MiXCR on the 5' RACE reads and lists one entry per CDR3 protein. Seen here are approximately 940,000 distinct CDR3 sequences, around 49% observed once, and the top ten hold around an eighth. The source material was blood. All receptors derive from a man in his thirties or forties in good health. The CDR3 runs from the conserved cysteine through the conserved F or W. The order of the fields is CDR3 length, V gene, clone size, D gene, J gene, CDR3 protein, CDR3 DNA. A D gene is named only where the DNA matches it firmly. Only some rows state a clone size, as once, few, many or a class for expanded clones.

CDR3 length: 13; V gene: TRBV12-3/TRBV12-4; clone size: -; D gene: -; J gene: TRBJ2-7; CDR3 protein: CASKWTDSYEQYF; CDR3 DNA: TGTGCCAGCAAGTGGACAGACTCCTACGAGCAGTACTTC
CDR3 length: 17; V gene: TRBV6-5; clone size: few; D gene: TRBD2; J gene: TRBJ2-1; CDR3 protein: CASSYALAGGVINEQFF; CDR3 DNA: TGTGCCAGCAGTTACGCTCTAGCGGGGGGCGTTATTAATGAGCAGTTCTTC
CDR3 length: 13; V gene: TRBV20-1; clone size: many; D gene: -; J gene: TRBJ2-3; CDR3 protein: CSARRTVTDTQYF; CDR3 DNA: TGCAGTGCTAGACGGACGGTCACAGATACGCAGTATTTT
CDR3 length: 13; V gene: TRBV5-5; clone size: -; D gene: -; J gene: TRBJ2-7; CDR3 protein: CASSLDRRGEQYF; CDR3 DNA: TGTGCCAGCAGCCTCGACAGGCGAGGCGAGCAGTACTTC
CDR3 length: 13; V gene: TRBV20-1; clone size: -; D gene: -; J gene: TRBJ2-5; CDR3 protein: CSALTGSDETQYF; CDR3 DNA: TGCAGTGCCCTTACAGGGTCGGACGAGACCCAGTACTTC
CDR3 length: 13; V gene: TRBV12-3/TRBV12-4; clone size: -; D gene: -; J gene: TRBJ1-4; CDR3 protein: CASSLAEGEELFF; CDR3 DNA: TGTGCCAGCAGTTTAGCGGAGGGGGAAGAACTGTTTTTT
CDR3 length: 14; V gene: TRBV28; clone size: -; D gene: -; J gene: TRBJ2-7; CDR3 protein: CASGGDLYSYEQYF; CDR3 DNA: TGTGCCAGTGGCGGGGACCTCTATTCCTACGAGCAGTACTTC
CDR3 length: 17; V gene: TRBV6-5; clone size: -; D gene: TRBD2; J gene: TRBJ2-5; CDR3 protein: CASSYSGLAGGQETQYF; CDR3 DNA: TGTGCCAGCAGTTACTCGGGACTAGCGGGGGGCCAAGAGACCCAGTACTTC
CDR3 length: 13; V gene: TRBV7-2; clone size: -; D gene: -; J gene: TRBJ2-7; CDR3 protein: CASSTQVSYEQYF; CDR3 DNA: TGTGCCAGCAGTACTCAGGTGTCCTACGAGCAGTACTTC
CDR3 length: 15; V gene: TRBV20-1; clone size: -; D gene: -; J gene: TRBJ1-1; CDR3 protein: CSASMGSGSGTEAFF; CDR3 DNA: TGCAGTGCTAGTATGGGTTCTGGGTCGGGCACTGAAGCTTTCTTT
CDR3 length: 15; V gene: TRBV9; clone size: once; D gene: TRBD2; J gene: TRBJ2-3; CDR3 protein: CASSGGGGGVDTQYF; CDR3 DNA: TGTGCCAGCAGCGGCGGGGGGGGCGGGGTAGATACGCAGTATTTT
CDR3 length: 16; V gene: TRBV9; clone size: -; D gene: TRBD1; J gene: TRBJ1-4; CDR3 protein: CASSVGQGTRHEKLFF; CDR3 DNA: TGTGCCAGCAGCGTCGGACAGGGAACACGGCATGAAAAACTGTTTTTT
CDR3 length: 14; V gene: TRBV19; clone size: few; D gene: -; J gene: TRBJ2-2; CDR3 protein: CASSIVPGAGELFF; CDR3 DNA: TGTGCCAGTAGTATAGTTCCAGGCGCCGGGGAGCTGTTTTTT
CDR3 length: 14; V gene: TRBV20-1; clone size: -; D gene: -; J gene: TRBJ2-1; CDR3 protein: CSARAGKTYNEQFF; CDR3 DNA: TGCAGTGCTAGAGCAGGGAAGACCTACAATGAGCAGTTCTTC
CDR3 length: 14; V gene: TRBV12-3/TRBV12-4; clone size: few; D gene: -; J gene: TRBJ2-1; CDR3 protein: CASRTGAGANEQFF; CDR3 DNA: TGTGCCAGCAGGACTGGGGCGGGGGCAAATGAGCAGTTCTTC
CDR3 length: 16; V gene: TRBV6-2/TRBV6-3; clone size: -; D gene: -; J gene: TRBJ1-5; CDR3 protein: CASSPYGRTPEGPQHF; CDR3 DNA: TGTGCCAGCAGTCCTTACGGTCGCACTCCTGAGGGGCCCCAGCATTTT
CDR3 length: 15; V gene: TRBV2; clone size: -; D gene: TRBD1; J gene: TRBJ1-4; CDR3 protein: CASNWQGASGEKLFF; CDR3 DNA: TGTGCCAGCAATTGGCAGGGGGCCTCCGGTGAAAAACTGTTTTTT
CDR3 length: 15; V gene: TRBV6-4; clone size: -; D gene: TRBD1; J gene: TRBJ2-3; CDR3 protein: CASSRTGDGPDTQYF; CDR3 DNA: TGTGCCAGCAGCAGGACAGGGGATGGGCCAGATACGCAGTATTTT
CDR3 length: 15; V gene: TRBV7-6; clone size: few; D gene: -; J gene: TRBJ2-1; CDR3 protein: CASSLAEGGYNEQFF; CDR3 DNA: TGTGCCAGCAGCTTAGCGGAGGGGGGCTACAATGAGCAGTTCTTC
CDR3 length: 13; V gene: TRBV6-5; clone size: -; D gene: TRBD1; J gene: TRBJ1-2; CDR3 protein: CASSDSTGEGYTF; CDR3 DNA: TGTGCCAGCAGTGACTCGACAGGGGAAGGCTACACCTTC